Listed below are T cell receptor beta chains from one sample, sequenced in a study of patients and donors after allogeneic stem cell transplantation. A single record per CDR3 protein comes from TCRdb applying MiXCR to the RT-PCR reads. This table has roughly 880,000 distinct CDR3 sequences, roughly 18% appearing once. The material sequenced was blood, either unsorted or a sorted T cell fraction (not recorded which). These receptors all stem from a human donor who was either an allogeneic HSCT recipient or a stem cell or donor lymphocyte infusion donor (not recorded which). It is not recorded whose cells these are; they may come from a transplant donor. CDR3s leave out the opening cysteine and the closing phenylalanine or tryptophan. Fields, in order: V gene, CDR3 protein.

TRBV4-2,ASSQGLAGGKKEQF
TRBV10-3,AISYKNTEAF
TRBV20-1,SAKRRTGAAGYT
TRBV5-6,ASSPWDSFSPIH
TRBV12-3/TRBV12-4,ASSGWTGGDEQY
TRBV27,ASRGGPGLAVVNEQF
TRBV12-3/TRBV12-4,ASSFRANTGELF
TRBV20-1,SARLAGRDTDTQY
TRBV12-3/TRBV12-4,ASSPLAGGPNEQF
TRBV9,ASSVGGELTDTQY
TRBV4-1,ASSPLGTSFNEQF
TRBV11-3,ASSFSFQETQY
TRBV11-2,ASSLSGFVYEQY
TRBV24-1,ATSDSGQPYEQY
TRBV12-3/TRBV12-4,ASSLVFGRNTIY
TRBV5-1,ASSLGAHYEQY
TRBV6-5,ASSYSAGMTGELF
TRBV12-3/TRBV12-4,ASSLAGKSYEQY
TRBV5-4,ASSLGASGSGGAYNEQF
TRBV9,ASSRTGSQETQY
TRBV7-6,ASSAQGLAGVFADTQY
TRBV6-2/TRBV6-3,ASRLPPEKLF
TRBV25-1,ASSGTSGDTLAKNIQY
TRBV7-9,ASSLASGSSYNEQF
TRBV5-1,ASSLPLARRGGMNTEAF
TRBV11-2,ASSLNFGQGVGEQY
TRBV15,ATSRDFLSGNTDTQY
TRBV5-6,ASTGRGVYRTDEQF
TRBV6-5,ASSYPLAGTQY
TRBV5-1,ASSLGQAGNTIY
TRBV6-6,ASSIRTDATQY
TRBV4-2,ASSVTGDYSNQPQH
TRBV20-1,SARAGLATAEQF
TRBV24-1,ATSDLRREGRDEQF
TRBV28,ASSPGTGLSAF
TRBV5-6,ASKQGGGYNEQF
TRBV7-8,ASSLDRLAVQF
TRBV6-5,ASSYGRVGEKLF
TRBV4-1,ASSQAGINYGYT
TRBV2,ASSQDRVNIQY
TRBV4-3,ASSQDGHPRGNTEAF
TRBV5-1,ASSLGLAGYVETQY
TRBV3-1,ASSLSGTRRSEQY
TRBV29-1,SASRGSNEKLF
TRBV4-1,ASSHGGNYGYT
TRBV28,ASFTPGGRGAHEQF
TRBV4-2,ASSHPKAGARGTEAF
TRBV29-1,SVRRTGRETQY
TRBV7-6,ASSVHRESTDTQY
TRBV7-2,ASSLDWTGDVEAF
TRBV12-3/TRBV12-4,ASSLEGGPKGTF
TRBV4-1,ASSHRDRPYEQY
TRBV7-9,ASSSTRLAGGTDTQY
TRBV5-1,ASSSYVGFYNEQF
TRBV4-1,ASSQPRDRGYNEQF
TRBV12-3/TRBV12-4,ASRSGMVKTQY
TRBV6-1,ASNLWGGQRYGYT
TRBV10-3,AISESGGRTYEQY
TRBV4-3,ASSQELSPAYEQY
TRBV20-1,SATRFMNTEAF